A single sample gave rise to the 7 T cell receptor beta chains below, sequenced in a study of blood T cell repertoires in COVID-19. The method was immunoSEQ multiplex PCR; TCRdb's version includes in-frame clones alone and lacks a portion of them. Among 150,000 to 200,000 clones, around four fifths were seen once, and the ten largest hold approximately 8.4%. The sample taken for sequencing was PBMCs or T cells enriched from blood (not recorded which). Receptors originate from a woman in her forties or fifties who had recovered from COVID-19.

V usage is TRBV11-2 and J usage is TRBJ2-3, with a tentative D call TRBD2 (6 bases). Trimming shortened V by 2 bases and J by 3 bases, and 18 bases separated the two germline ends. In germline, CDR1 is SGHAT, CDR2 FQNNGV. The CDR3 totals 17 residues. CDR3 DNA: TGTGCCAGCAGCTTAACCATTCTGGGCGGGGCAACAGATACGCAGTATTTT. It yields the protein CASSLTILGGATDTQYF.

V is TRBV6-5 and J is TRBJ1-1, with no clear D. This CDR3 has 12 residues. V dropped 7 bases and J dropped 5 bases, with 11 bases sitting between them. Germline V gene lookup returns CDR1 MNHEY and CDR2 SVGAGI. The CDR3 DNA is TGTGCCAGCACCCCCTCGGTTACTGAAGCTTTCTTT. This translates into CASTPSVTEAFF.

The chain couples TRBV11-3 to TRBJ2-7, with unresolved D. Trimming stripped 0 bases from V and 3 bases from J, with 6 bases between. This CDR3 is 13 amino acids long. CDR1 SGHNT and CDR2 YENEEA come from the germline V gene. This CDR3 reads CASSLEGDYEQYF. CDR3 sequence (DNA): TGTGCCAGCAGCTTAGAGGGCGACTACGAGCAGTACTTC.

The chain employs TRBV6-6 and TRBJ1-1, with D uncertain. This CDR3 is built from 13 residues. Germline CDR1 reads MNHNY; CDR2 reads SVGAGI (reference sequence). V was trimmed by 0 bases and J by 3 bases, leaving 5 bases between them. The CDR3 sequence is CASSYSQDTEAFF. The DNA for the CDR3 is TGTGCCAGCAGTTACTCGCAGGACACTGAAGCTTTCTTT.

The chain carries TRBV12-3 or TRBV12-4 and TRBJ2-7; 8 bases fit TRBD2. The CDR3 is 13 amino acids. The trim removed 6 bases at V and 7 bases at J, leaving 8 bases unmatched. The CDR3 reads CASSIRLASEQYF. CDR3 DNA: TGTGCCAGCAGCATTCGACTAGCGAGTGAGCAGTACTTC.

DNA for the CDR3: TGTGCCAGCAGCTTAAGAGGAGAGTCTCACTCTGGAAACACCATATATTTT. Translating gives CASSLRGESHSGNTIYF. The V and J genes are TRBV7-2 and TRBJ1-3; D is unclear. Germline loops: CDR1 SGHTA, CDR2 FQGNSA. This CDR3 contains 17 residues. V gave up 2 bases and J gave up 0 bases, with 14 bases separating them.

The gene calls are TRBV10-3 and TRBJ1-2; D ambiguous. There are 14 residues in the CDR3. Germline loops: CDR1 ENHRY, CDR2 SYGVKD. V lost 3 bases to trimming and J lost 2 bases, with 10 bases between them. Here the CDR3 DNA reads TGTGCCATCAGTGATAATGACAAGAACTATGGCTACACCTTC. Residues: CAISDNDKNYGYTF.